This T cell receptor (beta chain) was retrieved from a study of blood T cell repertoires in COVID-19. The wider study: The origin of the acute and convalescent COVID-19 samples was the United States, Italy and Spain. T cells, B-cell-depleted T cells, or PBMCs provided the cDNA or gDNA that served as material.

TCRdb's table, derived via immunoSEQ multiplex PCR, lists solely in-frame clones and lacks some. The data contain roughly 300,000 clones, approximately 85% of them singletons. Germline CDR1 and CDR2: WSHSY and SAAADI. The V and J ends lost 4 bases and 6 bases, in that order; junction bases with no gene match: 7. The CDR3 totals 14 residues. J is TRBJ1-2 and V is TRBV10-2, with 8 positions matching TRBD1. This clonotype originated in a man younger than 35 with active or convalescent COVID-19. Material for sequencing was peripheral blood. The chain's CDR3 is CASSGAGGVNGYTF. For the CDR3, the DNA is TGCGCCAGCAGTGGGGCAGGGGGCGTGAATGGCTACACCTTC.